Listed below are T cell receptor beta chains from one sample, sequenced in a study of T-cell memory formation after mild COVID-19. TCRdb recomputed calls from the 5' RACE reads with MiXCR, one row per CDR3 protein. The sample lists roughly 370,000 distinct CDR3 sequences, roughly 15% seen once, with under 25% in the top ten. The sample was PBMCs or a T cell subset sorted from them (not recorded which). The receptor set was obtained from a man between 18 and 35 years old who had mild COVID-19 (a few samples of this study predate the infection). Cell type and time point are not known. CDR3s include the opening cysteine and the closing phenylalanine or tryptophan.

TRBJ2-3 TRBV4-1 CASSLRGQSTVDTQYF
TRBJ2-2 TRBV6-1 CASTSSTGELFF
TRBJ2-3 TRBV11-2 CASSEPADTQYF
TRBJ1-1 TRBV5-1 CASSLAGGDNTEAFF
TRBJ1-1 TRBV12-3/TRBV12-4 CASSDQGAEAFF
TRBJ1-2 TRBV7-9 CASSLEWRGAANYGYTF
TRBJ2-3 TRBV9 CASSVASATDTQYF
TRBJ1-1 TRBV7-2 CASSPGDGMNTEAFF
TRBJ1-5 TRBV15 CATSRDGASNQPQHF
TRBJ2-3 TRBV20-1 CSARVSLSHVGTDTQYF
TRBJ2-1 TRBV10-3 CAISESDRGYNEQFF
TRBJ2-1 TRBV5-1 CASSIRRTSGGATIEQFF
TRBJ2-3 TRBV20-1 CSASGPMDTQYF
TRBJ1-2 TRBV6-5 CASSYAGGEALNYGYTF
TRBJ2-6 TRBV20-1 CSAPYGAGANVLTF
TRBJ2-5 TRBV30 CAWSGGQGHQETQYF
TRBJ1-3 TRBV18 CASSPEYLGGNTIYF
TRBJ2-3 TRBV7-9 CASLGRSDTQYF
TRBJ1-3 TRBV12-3/TRBV12-4 CASRRRGGTFSGNTIYF
TRBJ2-1 TRBV3-1 CASSQGDRGLTGEQFF
TRBJ1-5 TRBV7-3 CASSPMGQGASSNQPQHF
TRBJ1-2 TRBV4-1 CASSHGSYGYTF
TRBJ2-6 TRBV27 CASSPPRANVLTF
TRBJ1-1 TRBV5-1 CASSSADRGEDTEAFF
TRBJ1-1 TRBV4-1 CASSQWIPRAGEAFF
TRBJ2-7 TRBV7-2 CASSRRDLWGEQYF
TRBJ2-1 TRBV20-1 CSARDSLAGGYNEQFF
TRBJ1-6 TRBV10-3 CAISDWDAPSYNSPLHF
TRBJ2-7 TRBV12-3/TRBV12-4 CASSLAFRGYEQYF
TRBJ2-1 TRBV6-2/TRBV6-3 CASSYRIPGGDWRGRDEQFF
TRBJ2-7 TRBV7-2 CASSESGTGIYEQYF
TRBJ2-1 TRBV7-2 CASSRTSSSSYNEQFF
TRBJ1-2 TRBV7-2 CASSLGAGTGYYTF
TRBJ2-5 TRBV5-1 CASSLASSFETQYF
TRBJ2-4 TRBV7-2 CASSHHTGRDKNIQYF
TRBJ1-2 TRBV24-1 CATSGPDRGEYGYTF
TRBJ2-5 TRBV20-1 CSAGGETQYF
TRBJ1-3 TRBV5-1 CASSRTMDRGYRLSGNTIYF
TRBJ1-4 TRBV4-2 CASSQAGGGAREKLFF
TRBJ2-1 TRBV11-3 CASSRYTGGIGNEQFF
TRBJ2-1 TRBV4-3 CASSPTSDFYNEQFF
TRBJ2-7 TRBV30 CAWSPPLAPYEQYF
TRBJ1-1 TRBV27 CASSARTVGNTEAFF
TRBJ2-7 TRBV3-1 CASSPLGEIYEQYF
TRBJ2-3 TRBV24-1 CATSDLSPWDTQYF
TRBJ2-1 TRBV7-2 CARTSGGARGEQFF
TRBJ1-2 TRBV29-1 CSVEGYTF
TRBJ2-1 TRBV6-2/TRBV6-3 CASSVASVADPYNEQFF
TRBJ1-2 TRBV11-2 CASSPQEYRGYTF
TRBJ2-1 TRBV10-3 CAILAGSGNEQFF
TRBJ1-2 TRBV5-1 CASRQGQPLDYGYTF
TRBJ1-3 TRBV7-3 CASSSPNSGNTIYF